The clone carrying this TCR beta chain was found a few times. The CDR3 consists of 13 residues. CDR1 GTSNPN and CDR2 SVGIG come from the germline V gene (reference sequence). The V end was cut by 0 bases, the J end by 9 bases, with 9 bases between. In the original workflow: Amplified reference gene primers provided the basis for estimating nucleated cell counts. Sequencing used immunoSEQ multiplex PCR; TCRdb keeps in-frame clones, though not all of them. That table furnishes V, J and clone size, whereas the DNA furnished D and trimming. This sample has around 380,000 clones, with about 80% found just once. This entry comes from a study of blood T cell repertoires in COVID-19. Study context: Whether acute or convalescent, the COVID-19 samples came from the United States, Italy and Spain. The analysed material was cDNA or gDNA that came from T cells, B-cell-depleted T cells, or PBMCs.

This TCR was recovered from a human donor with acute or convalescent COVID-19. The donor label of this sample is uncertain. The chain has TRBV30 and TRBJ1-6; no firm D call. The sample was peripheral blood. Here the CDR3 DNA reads TGTGCCTGGAGTGTACCGGGTTTTTCACCCCTCCACTTT. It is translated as CAWSVPGFSPLHF.